The 25 T cell receptor beta chains listed next were all sequenced from one sample in a study of T-cell reconstitution after alpha-beta-depleted transplantation in children. A TCRbeta library incorporating unique molecular identifiers was prepared. A single record per CDR3 protein comes from TCRdb applying MiXCR to the PCR reads. The repertoire holds about 980,000 distinct CDR3 sequences, under 30% seen once, with about 28% in the top ten. Material: PBMCs, mostly from graft donor cells, obtained 360 days after TCRalphabeta/CD19-depleted stem cell transplant. All receptors derive from a boy in the first two years of life who had a stem cell transplant for SCID, so the T cells may come from the graft donor.

The V and J genes are TRBV4-1 and TRBJ2-1, with 14 bases lining up with TRBD2. This CDR3 contains 16 residues. CDR1 is MGHRA and CDR2 is YSYEKL in the germline V gene. V shed 4 bases, J shed 10 bases, and the junction held 9 bases outside the gene matches. This chain's CDR3 is CASSPPGLAGASEQFF. In nucleotides, the CDR3 is TGCGCCAGCAGCCCCCCGGGACTAGCGGGGGCCTCGGAGCAGTTCTTC.

This clonotype has a count of ten or more. V is TRBV4-1 and J is TRBJ2-2; D is possibly TRBD2 (6 bases). CDR1 is MGHRA and CDR2 is YSYEKL in the germline V gene. V was pared by 4 bases and J by 3 bases, with 21 bases between. This CDR3 contains 18 residues. The CDR3 bases are TGCGCCAGCAGCCCTCGCTTGGGGGGATTTTTGGACACCGGGGAGCTGTTTTTT. Encoded protein: CASSPRLGGFLDTGELFF.

The chain joins TRBV20-1 to TRBJ2-3, with 10 bases aligning to TRBD1. This CDR3 has 17 amino acids. The germline V gene has CDR1 DFQATT and CDR2 SNEGSKA (reference sequence). V was clipped by 6 bases and J by 6 bases; unmatched bases: 18. The CDR3 DNA is TGCAGTGCGAGACGCCCCTTGGACAGGGGGTTATCCGATACGCAGTATTTT. Translation gives CSARRPLDRGLSDTQYF.

The chain recombines TRBV5-1 with TRBJ2-2; 10 bases fit TRBD2. This CDR3 comprises 15 residues. Trimming cost V 1 base and J 4 bases; bases outside gene matches: 1. Germline loops: CDR1 SGHRS, CDR2 YFSETQ. CDR3 DNA sequence: TGCGCCAGCAGCTTGCCTAGCGGGGGCACCGGGGAGCTGTTTTTT. Residues: CASSLPSGGTGELFF.

V gene TRBV5-1 combines with J gene TRBJ1-1; D is possibly TRBD1 (5 bases). Germline V gene data show CDR1 as SGHRS and CDR2 as YFSETQ. This CDR3 comprises 17 residues. V was shortened by 1 base and J by 4 bases, with 20 bases between the two germline ends. The CDR3 nucleotides are TGCGCCAGCAGCTTGAGGTGGGGCGCTGGACCGTTCACTGAAGCTTTCTTT. It is translated as CASSLRWGAGPFTEAFF. The full variable domain, its missing parts supplied by reference TRBV5-1 and TRBJ1-1, is KAGVTQTPRYLIKTRGQQVTLSCSPISGHRSVSWYQQTPGQGLQFLFEYFSETQRNKGNFPGRFSGRQFSNSRSEMNVSTLELGDSALYLCASSLRWGAGPFTEAFFGQGTRLTVV.

CDR3 sequence reads: CASSKHKKAGRDLAKNIQYF. CDR3 nucleotides: TGTGCCAGCAGCAAACACAAAAAAGCAGGGCGCGATCTAGCCAAAAACATTCAGTACTTC. The rearrangement uses TRBV21-1 and TRBJ2-4; the table's D call TRBD1 went unverified against the DNA. TRBV21-1 is listed as a pseudogene. The CDR3 loop spans 20 amino acids.

This clonotype was detected ten times or more. The chain combines TRBV5-1 with TRBJ1-5; D remains ambiguous. V gave up 0 bases and J gave up 6 bases, with 10 bases separating them. Germline V CDR1 and CDR2: SGHRS, YFSETQ. This CDR3 spans 14 amino acids. CDR3 loop: CASSLEGGGQPQHF. The CDR3 bases are TGCGCCAGCAGCTTGGAAGGAGGAGGTCAGCCCCAGCATTTT.

This clonotype has only a few counts. The chain is built from TRBV20-1 and TRBJ1-4; 9 bases are shared with TRBD1. Trimming cost V 5 bases and J 7 bases; bases outside gene matches: 8. This CDR3 region has 14 residues. Germline V CDR1 and CDR2: DFQATT, SNEGSKA (reference sequence). CDR3 loop: CSASTGGAGEKLFF. For the CDR3, the DNA is TGCAGTGCTTCTACAGGGGGCGCGGGTGAAAAACTGTTTTTT.

A few counts support this clonotype. V usage is TRBV20-1 and J usage is TRBJ2-5; TRBD2 matches at 8 bases. The CDR3 is 15 amino acids. The V segment lost 3 bases and the J segment 2 bases; nucleotides outside the gene matches: 8. CDR1 is DFQATT, CDR2 SNEGSKA, per germline (reference sequence). This CDR3 is CSASPQRGPQETQYF. The CDR3 DNA sequence: TGCAGTGCTAGTCCCCAGCGGGGGCCGCAAGAGACCCAGTACTTC.

The sample holds a few counts of this clonotype. The gene calls are TRBV5-1 and TRBJ2-5; D gene unclear. V shed 2 bases and J shed 5 bases, with 10 bases lying between them. Germline V gene data show CDR1 as SGHRS and CDR2 as YFSETQ. The CDR3 has 13 amino acids. CDR3 nucleotides: TGCGCCAGCAGCTTTCGGCCCGCGGAGACCCAGTACTTC. Amino acids: CASSFRPAETQYF.

This clonotype was counted at least ten times. This chain links TRBV7-9 with TRBJ1-1, with a tentative D call TRBD1 (5 bases). Germline CDR1 reads SEHNR; CDR2 reads FQNEAQ (reference sequence). This CDR3 is built from 15 residues. The germline V and J ends were trimmed by 1 base and 5 bases, with 14 bases remaining between them. Here the CDR3 reads CASSLGSGGGTEAFF. For the CDR3, the DNA is TGTGCCAGCAGCTTAGGGTCGGGGGGAGGGACTGAAGCTTTCTTT.

The chain recombines TRBV20-1 with TRBJ2-1; 7 positions agree with TRBD2. CDR1 and CDR2 (germline): DFQATT, SNEGSKA (reference sequence). V lost 0 bases to trimming and J lost 1 base; unmatched junction nucleotides: 12. The CDR3 is 18 amino acids. The CDR3 DNA follows: TGCAGTGCTAGAGATCGGACTAGTCGCCAAACTTCCTACAATGAGCAGTTCTTC. This sequence encodes CSARDRTSRQTSYNEQFF.

The V gene is TRBV5-1, the J gene TRBJ2-7; D may be TRBD1 (6 bases). Germline assignment: CDR1 SGHRS and CDR2 YFSETQ. The CDR3 has 15 residues. V was cut by 0 bases and J by 6 bases, with 16 bases left in between. DNA of the CDR3: TGCGCCAGCAGCTTGGAGGTAGGGGGTCACGGCGAGCAGTACTTC. Its protein is CASSLEVGGHGEQYF.

The gene calls are TRBV2 and TRBJ2-5, with no clear D. Trimming stripped 8 bases from V and 0 bases from J, with 13 bases between. In germline, CDR1 is SNHLY, CDR2 FYNNEI. The CDR3 length is 14 residues. CDR3 in DNA: TGTGCCAGCTTTGTTGGACGGTACCAAGAGACCCAGTACTTC. Translation: CASFVGRYQETQYF.

CDR3 protein: CSERLAGVLDTQYF. CDR3 nucleotides: TGCAGCGAGAGACTAGCGGGGGTCTTAGATACGCAGTATTTT. This chain uses TRBV29-1 with TRBJ2-3; TRBD2 aligns across 12 bases. V lost 7 bases and J lost 5; bases outside the gene matches: 7. Germline lookup yields CDR1 SQVTM and CDR2 ANQGSEA. This CDR3 region has 14 residues.

This sequence joins TRBV7-8 and TRBJ2-5; D unresolved. The CDR3 runs 12 residues. V lost 2 bases to trimming and J lost 11 bases, with 12 bases between them. Germline CDR1 SGHVS, CDR2 FQNEAQ. CDR3 nucleotides: TGTGCCAGCAGCTTATCTTCCCGGCCGCAGTACTTC. Encoded protein: CASSLSSRPQYF.

This clonotype has just one count. The chain joins TRBV4-1 to TRBJ2-7; D is perhaps TRBD2 (5 bases). The germline CDR1 and CDR2 sequences are MGHRA and YSYEKL. The CDR3 extends over 15 amino acids. Deletions cut 0 bases from V and 4 bases from J, with 13 bases between. The CDR3 DNA reads as TGCGCCAGCAGCCAAGATCCCAGCGCGGGTTACGAGCAGTACTTC. Translating gives CASSQDPSAGYEQYF.

About this clonotype: A much larger clone is a single base away; this may be a read error. The chain uses TRBV29-1 and TRBJ2-3; D is perhaps TRBD2 (5 bases). Germline V gene data show CDR1 as SQVTM and CDR2 as ANQGSEA. This CDR3 region has 12 residues. The V and J ends lost 4 bases and 4 bases respectively, with 9 bases between them. The CDR3 region has the DNA TGCAGCGTTGTTGGTAGCGCAGATACGCAGTATTTT. It encodes CSVVGSADTQYF.

The J gene is TRBJ1-1, the V gene TRBV19; 9 bases fit TRBD1. The CDR3 covers 15 residues. The V gene's germline CDR1 is LNHDA and CDR2 SQIVND (reference sequence). V gave up 5 bases and J gave up 2 bases; unmatched junction bases: 6. CDR3 DNA sequence: TGTGCCAGTAGTCCACAGGGGGCGGGAAACACTGAAGCTTTCTTT. Its translation is CASSPQGAGNTEAFF. Combining the CDR3 with reference TRBV19 and TRBJ1-1 gives the whole variable domain DGGITQSPKYLFRKEGQNVTLSCEQNLNHDAMYWYRQDPGQGLRLIYYSQIVNDFQKGDIAEGYSVSREKKESFPLTVTSAQKNPTAFYLCASSPQGAGNTEAFFGQGTRLTVV.

The chain couples TRBV5-1 to TRBJ1-1; D perhaps matches TRBD1 (5 bases). CDR1 and CDR2 from the germline V gene are SGHRS and YFSETQ. V lost 0 bases and J 2 bases, leaving 11 bases between the germline ends. The CDR3 is made up of 15 amino acids. For the CDR3, the DNA is TGCGCCAGCAGCTTGGAGGGACGGGGAAACACTGAAGCTTTCTTT. Translated, it gives CASSLEGRGNTEAFF.

This clonotype was observed a few times. CDR3 region: CASSSGTGSGYTF. CDR3 DNA sequence: TGTGCCAGCAGTTCTGGGACAGGGTCCGGCTACACCTTC. The gene calls are TRBV12-3 or TRBV12-4 and TRBJ1-2; the match to TRBD1 covers 9 bases. Trimming cost V 4 bases and J 8 bases; bases outside gene matches: 5. This CDR3 has 13 amino acids.

V is TRBV5-1 and J is TRBJ2-1; no firm D call. The CDR3 loop spans 14 amino acids. Trimming left V 0 bases short and J 7 bases short, with 11 bases between. CDR1 is SGHRS, CDR2 YFSETQ, per germline. The CDR3 here is CASSLGVASNEQFF. The CDR3 DNA follows: TGCGCCAGCAGCTTGGGGGTAGCTTCGAATGAGCAGTTCTTC.

This clonotype was seen many times. V usage is TRBV6-1 and J usage is TRBJ2-3, with 12 bases aligning to TRBD2. Looked up from germline, CDR1 is MNHNS and CDR2 is SASEGT. Trimming at V came to 3 bases and at J to 3 bases, leaving 4 bases not matched to a gene. CDR3 size: 16 residues. CDR3 DNA sequence: TGTGCCAGCAGTGACCCCGGACTAGCGGGGACAGATACGCAGTATTTT. It codes for CASSDPGLAGTDTQYF.

This clonotype was observed at least ten times. This chain uses TRBV11-2 with TRBJ2-7, with D perhaps matching TRBD1 (5 bases). Between the trimmed V and J ends, which lost 1 base and 3 bases, there was a span of 10 bases. Germline V gene lookup returns CDR1 SGHAT and CDR2 FQNNGV. The CDR3 loop spans 14 amino acids. This chain's CDR3 is CASSLVSGNYEQYF. CDR3 nucleotides: TGTGCCAGCAGCTTAGTTTCAGGGAACTACGAGCAGTACTTC.

The J gene is TRBJ2-7, the V gene TRBV28; possibly TRBD1 for D (6 bases). This CDR3 has 15 amino acids. V was trimmed by 5 bases and J by 0 bases, leaving 14 bases between them. Germline V gene sequence: CDR1 MDHEN, CDR2 SYDVKM. Written as DNA, the CDR3 is TGTGCCAGCAGTCCGGACAGTCCGATCTCCTACGAGCAGTACTTC. As protein: CASSPDSPISYEQYF.